This is a list of T cell receptor beta chains from one sample in a study of blood T cell repertoires in COVID-19. Libraries were prepared by immunoSEQ multiplex PCR; TCRdb keeps only in-frame clonotypes and omits some of them. The sample includes 250,000 to 300,000 clones, approximately 86% of them seen just once. What was sequenced was peripheral blood. Source of these receptors: a woman younger than 35 with acute or convalescent COVID-19. Each CDR3 is given with its conserved first and last residue. D genes are given only for firm matches. Some rows have no size entry. The others give once, few or many, or a class for an expanded clone.

V	size	J	D	CDR3	DNA
TRBV19	once	TRBJ2-3	.	CASSMYGHLNTDTQYF	TGTGCCAGTAGTATGTACGGACACCTAAACACAGATACGCAGTATTTT
TRBV11-2	.	TRBJ1-2	.	CASSLDSLNYGYTF	TGTGCCAGCAGCTTGGACAGCTTAAACTATGGCTACACCTTC
TRBV5-5	.	TRBJ2-7	.	CASSLFNYEQYF	TGTGCCAGCAGCTTGTTCAATTACGAGCAGTACTTC
TRBV29-1	.	TRBJ2-7	TRBD2	CSAVAAGGGYEQYF	TGCAGCGCCGTTGCGGCGGGAGGGGGGTACGAGCAGTACTTC
TRBV5-1	.	TRBJ1-2	.	CASSSDPTGLIYTF	TGCGCCAGCAGCTCCGACCCGACAGGACTGATCTACACCTTC
TRBV18	.	TRBJ1-5	.	CASSSPNQPQHF	TGTGCCAGCTCAAGCCCAAATCAGCCCCAGCATTTT
TRBV10-3	.	TRBJ2-2	TRBD1	CATGTGTSNTGELFF	TGTGCCACTGGGACAGGGACTTCGAACACCGGGGAGCTGTTTTTT
TRBV2	.	TRBJ1-6	TRBD1	CATERQGSPLHF	TGTGCCACCGAGAGACAGGGTTCACCCCTCCACTTT
TRBV6-5	.	TRBJ1-1	.	CASSYSIGQVNTEAFF	TGTGCCAGCAGTTACTCGATTGGGCAGGTGAACACTGAAGCTTTCTTT
TRBV28	.	TRBJ2-1	TRBD2	CASSLFGRVQFF	TGTGCCAGCAGTTTATTCGGGAGGGTTCAGTTCTTC
TRBV19	.	TRBJ2-1	TRBD2	CASRTASGNLYNEQFF	TGTGCCAGTAGGACAGCTAGCGGGAACTTATACAATGAGCAGTTCTTC
TRBV3-1/TRBV3-2	.	TRBJ2-7	.	CASSQGRGGYEQYF	TGTGCCAGCAGCCAGGGGAGGGGGGGCTACGAGCAGTACTTC
TRBV27	.	TRBJ2-7	.	CASSVTGRFSEQYF	TGTGCCAGCAGTGTGACAGGCCGGTTCTCCGAGCAGTACTTC
TRBV6-5	.	TRBJ2-7	TRBD2	CASSQLAGSYEQYF	TGTGCCAGCAGTCAACTAGCGGGGTCTTACGAGCAGTACTTC
TRBV29-1	.	TRBJ2-2	.	CSVGEEPDTGELFF	TGCAGCGTTGGGGAGGAACCGGACACCGGGGAGCTGTTTTTT
TRBV25-1	.	TRBJ2-3	TRBD2	CASSDRASGGTDTQYF	TGTGCCAGCAGTGATCGGGCTAGCGGGGGCACAGATACGCAGTATTTT
TRBV30	.	TRBJ1-6	.	CAWRRQGLGSPLHF	TGTGCCTGGAGACGGCAGGGCCTTGGTTCACCCCTCCACTTT
TRBV28	.	TRBJ2-7	TRBD2	CASSSGLAGGLSLGQYF	TGTGCCAGCAGTTCGGGACTAGCGGGAGGCCTGAGTCTTGGGCAGTACTTC
TRBV7-2	.	TRBJ2-3	.	CASSSRLADTQYF	TGTGCCAGCAGCTCCAGACTAGCAGATACGCAGTATTTT
TRBV29-1	.	TRBJ1-5	.	CSVTTGNQPQHF	TGCAGCGTCACTACAGGAAATCAGCCCCAGCATTTT
TRBV3-1/TRBV3-2	once	TRBJ1-2	TRBD1	CASSQLPGQGSYGYTF	TGTGCCAGCAGCCAATTACCGGGACAGGGTTCTTATGGCTACACCTTC
TRBV4-3	.	TRBJ2-1	TRBD2	CASSQELAGAYNEQFF	TGCGCCAGCAGCCAAGAACTGGCGGGAGCGTACAATGAGCAGTTCTTC
TRBV5-6	once	TRBJ1-2	.	CASSRDFYGYTF	TGTGCCAGCAGCCGGGACTTCTATGGCTACACCTTC
TRBV7-2	.	TRBJ2-5	.	CASSFQGWLETQYF	TGTGCCAGCAGCTTCCAGGGATGGCTAGAGACCCAGTACTTC
TRBV5-1	.	TRBJ2-3	.	CASSAGWDTQYF	TGCGCCAGCAGCGCGGGGTGGGATACGCAGTATTTT
TRBV5-6	.	TRBJ1-6	.	CASSLVWTAGDSPLHF	TGTGCCAGCAGCTTGGTCTGGACGGCAGGGGATTCACCCCTCCACTTT
TRBV2	.	TRBJ1-2	.	CASSEALRAKANYGYTF	TGTGCCAGCAGTGAAGCTTTGAGGGCCAAAGCTAACTATGGCTACACCTTC
TRBV11-2	.	TRBJ2-3	TRBD1	CASSSFTGTGGTDTQYF	TGTGCCAGCAGCTCTTTTACCGGGACAGGGGGCACAGATACGCAGTATTTT
TRBV6-5	.	TRBJ2-7	TRBD2	CASSYSTSGLSYEQYF	TGTGCCAGCAGTTACTCGACTAGCGGGCTCTCCTACGAGCAGTACTTC
TRBV7-2	.	TRBJ2-3	TRBD2	CASTPSAAGVTTDTQYF	TGTGCCAGCACCCCCAGCGCGGCGGGAGTTACCACAGATACGCAGTATTTT
TRBV21-1	once	TRBJ2-7	.	CASSSGTSGSSYEQYF	TGTGCCAGCAGCAGCGGGACTAGCGGGAGCTCCTACGAGCAGTACTTC
TRBV5-1	few	TRBJ1-1	TRBD1	CASSLGQGGTEAFF	TGCGCCAGCAGCTTGGGACAGGGGGGCACTGAAGCTTTCTTT
TRBV6-2/TRBV6-3	few	TRBJ2-7	TRBD1	CASSHWGQGNVEQYF	TGTGCCAGCAGCCACTGGGGACAGGGTAATGTCGAGCAGTACTTC
TRBV5-6	.	TRBJ2-7	.	CASSLYSAYEQYF	TGTGCCAGCAGCTTGTATTCTGCCTACGAGCAGTACTTC
TRBV9	.	TRBJ1-1	TRBD1	CASSRTGAPEAFF	TGTGCCAGCAGCCGAACAGGGGCGCCTGAAGCTTTCTTT
TRBV13	.	TRBJ2-7	.	CASSLGQLLREQYF	TGTGCCAGCAGCTTAGGTCAATTATTGCGCGAGCAGTACTTC
TRBV20-1	.	TRBJ2-4	TRBD2	CSASLGLAGFPGVKNIQYF	TGCAGTGCTAGTCTCGGACTAGCGGGATTCCCAGGGGTCAAAAACATTCAGTACTTC
TRBV4-2	many	TRBJ2-1	.	CASSQLGLTIDRNEQFF	TGTGCCAGCAGCCAACTGGGACTCACAATAGACCGCAATGAGCAGTTCTTC
TRBV7-6	.	TRBJ2-3	TRBD1	CASSPRPGQSTDTQYF	TGTGCCAGCAGCCCTAGGCCGGGACAGAGCACAGATACGCAGTATTTT
TRBV5-6	.	TRBJ1-4	TRBD1	CASSLMTGISEKLFF	TGTGCCAGCAGCTTGATGACAGGGATAAGTGAAAAACTGTTTTTT
TRBV6-4	.	TRBJ1-6	.	CASSESPGGAKISPLHF	TGTGCCAGCAGTGAATCCCCTGGGGGGGCAAAGATATCACCCCTCCACTTT
TRBV19	.	TRBJ1-5	TRBD1	CASSIVQGAYQPQHF	TGTGCCAGTAGTATCGTACAGGGGGCTTATCAGCCCCAGCATTTT
TRBV30	.	TRBJ1-1	.	CAWSVQSPVAFF	TGTGCCTGGAGTGTACAGTCGCCGGTAGCTTTCTTT
TRBV27	.	TRBJ2-1	.	CASSFGGSEQFF	TGTGCCAGCAGTTTTGGAGGGTCCGAGCAGTTCTTC
TRBV28	.	TRBJ1-5	.	CASSNRGNQPQHF	TGTGCCAGCAGTAACAGGGGCAATCAGCCCCAGCATTTT
TRBV27	.	TRBJ2-5	TRBD2	CASSWGLGQETQYF	TGTGCCAGCAGTTGGGGACTAGGCCAAGAGACCCAGTACTTC
TRBV5-1	.	TRBJ1-2	.	CASSLDGYGYTF	TGCGCCAGCAGCTTGGACGGCTATGGCTACACCTTC
TRBV7-8	.	TRBJ2-7	.	CASSSGTRSGEQYF	TGTGCCAGCAGCTCCGGGACTCGGAGCGGCGAGCAGTACTTC
TRBV10-1	.	TRBJ1-1	.	CASSRTLNTEAFF	TGCGCCAGCAGTCGGACACTGAACACTGAAGCTTTCTTT